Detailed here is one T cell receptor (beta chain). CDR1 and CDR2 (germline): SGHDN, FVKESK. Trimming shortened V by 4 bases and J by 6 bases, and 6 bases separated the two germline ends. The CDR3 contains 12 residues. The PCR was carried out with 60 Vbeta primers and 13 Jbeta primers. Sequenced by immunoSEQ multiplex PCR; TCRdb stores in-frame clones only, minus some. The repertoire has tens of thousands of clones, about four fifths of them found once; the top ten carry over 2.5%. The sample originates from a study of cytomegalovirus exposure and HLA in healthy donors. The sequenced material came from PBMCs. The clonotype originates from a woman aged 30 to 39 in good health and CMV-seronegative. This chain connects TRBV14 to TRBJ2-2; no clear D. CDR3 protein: CASSRAAGELFF. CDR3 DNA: TGTGCCAGCAGCCGCGCGGCCGGGGAGCTGTTTTTT.